Listed below are T cell receptor beta chains from one sample, sequenced in a study of blood T cells in healthy people across ages. MiXCR, run by TCRdb on the 5' RACE reads, gives a single entry per CDR3 protein. Among about 800,000 distinct CDR3 sequences listed, 58% were seen once. The sample was blood. These receptor sequences come from a man in his thirties or forties in good health. CDR3s include the opening cysteine and the closing phenylalanine or tryptophan. D genes are given only for firm matches. Clone size, where shown, is once, few, many, or a class for clones that have expanded.

TRBD2	TRBV6-1	-	TRBJ2-5	CASVESGRGNEQYF	TGTGCCAGTGTTGAGAGCGGGAGGGGGAATGAGCAGTACTTC
-	TRBV5-1	-	TRBJ2-7	CASRSSSHEQYF	TGCGCCAGCAGGTCCAGTTCCCACGAGCAGTACTTC
-	TRBV7-2	-	TRBJ2-1	CASSLVRRSSYNEQFF	TGTGCCAGCAGCTTAGTACGCCGAAGCTCCTACAATGAGCAGTTCTTC
-	TRBV20-1	few	TRBJ2-5	CSAPVETQYF	TGCAGTGCTCCCGTGGAGACCCAGTACTTC
-	TRBV7-2	many	TRBJ1-2	CASSTYRGPSNYGYTF	TGTGCCAGCAGCACGTACCGAGGACCCTCTAACTATGGCTACACCTTC
-	TRBV24-1	-	TRBJ2-3	CATSQPSSTDTQYF	TGTGCCACCAGCCAGCCGTCTAGCACAGATACGCAGTATTTT
-	TRBV4-2	-	TRBJ2-1	CASSQAIAENQETQFF	TGTGCCAGCAGCCAAGCAATAGCGGAGAACCAAGAGACCCAGTTCTTC
-	TRBV21-1	few	TRBJ1-2	CASSKGSRGHGYTF	TGTGCCAGCAGCAAAGGTTCGAGGGGACATGGCTACACCTTC
-	TRBV10-2	once	TRBJ2-5	CASSDASIQQYF	TGCGCCAGCAGTGATGCAAGTATCCAGCAGTACTTC
-	TRBV15	-	TRBJ2-6	CATSTRGSGANVLTF	TGTGCCACCAGCACACGGGGTTCCGGGGCCAACGTCCTGACTTTC
-	TRBV7-2	few	TRBJ2-1	CASSLYGAEQFF	TGTGCCAGCAGCCTTTACGGGGCGGAGCAGTTCTTC
TRBD1	TRBV5-1	-	TRBJ1-6	CASSSGAATGGNSPLHF	TGCGCCAGCAGCTCGGGGGCCGCGACAGGGGGAAATTCACCCCTCCACTTT
TRBD2	TRBV20-1	-	TRBJ2-3	CSAGIAGGRGTDTQYF	TGCAGTGCTGGCATAGCGGGAGGGCGGGGCACAGATACGCAGTATTTT
TRBD2	TRBV20-1	-	TRBJ2-2	CSAPRLAGGTGELFF	TGCAGTGCCCCTCGACTAGCGGGAGGCACCGGGGAGCTGTTTTTT
-	TRBV10-2	-	TRBJ2-3	CASSRGETPDTQYF	TGCGCCAGCTCTCGGGGCGAAACTCCAGATACGCAGTATTTT
TRBD1	TRBV7-2	-	TRBJ2-7	CASSPGGTGNPEQYF	TGTGCCAGCAGCCCCGGTGGGACAGGGAACCCCGAGCAGTACTTC
TRBD2	TRBV6-5	few	TRBJ2-5	CASKTSGYQETQYF	TGTGCCAGCAAGACTAGCGGGTACCAAGAGACCCAGTACTTC
-	TRBV3-1	few	TRBJ2-7	CASSHGAQPSYEQYF	TGTGCCAGCAGCCACGGCGCCCAACCCTCCTACGAGCAGTACTTC
-	TRBV7-2	many	TRBJ2-3	CASSLYPTDTQYF	TGTGCCAGCAGCCTCTACCCCACAGATACGCAGTATTTT
-	TRBV20-1	few	TRBJ2-1	CSTLTPGVWNEQFF	TGCAGTACCCTTACCCCCGGGGTTTGGAATGAGCAGTTCTTC
-	TRBV27	-	TRBJ2-5	CASSLNRVGETQYF	TGTGCCAGCAGTTTAAACAGGGTGGGAGAGACCCAGTACTTC
-	TRBV20-1	-	TRBJ1-1	CSCLGNTEAFF	TGCAGCTGTCTGGGGAACACTGAAGCTTTCTTT
-	TRBV6-2/TRBV6-3	-	TRBJ2-5	CASSYTGTNQETQYF	TGTGCCAGCAGTTACACCGGGACAAACCAAGAGACCCAGTACTTC
-	TRBV14	-	TRBJ2-3	CASSQDSGLTDTQYF	TGTGCCAGCAGCCAAGATTCCGGTCTCACAGATACGCAGTATTTT
-	TRBV7-9	-	TRBJ2-1	CASRSSLESSYNEQFF	TGTGCCAGCAGGTCTAGCCTAGAGAGCTCCTACAATGAGCAGTTCTTC
TRBD1	TRBV5-1	-	TRBJ2-1	CASSPDRDGQFF	TGCGCCAGCAGCCCTGACAGGGATGGGCAGTTCTTC
-	TRBV7-9	few	TRBJ2-5	CASSQRNVQETQYF	TGTGCCAGCAGTCAACGTAATGTCCAAGAGACCCAGTACTTC
TRBD2	TRBV20-1	-	TRBJ2-7	CSASFGTRTYEQYF	TGCAGTGCTAGTTTCGGGACTAGGACCTACGAGCAGTACTTC
-	TRBV7-9	-	TRBJ1-2	CASSPGTLESYGYTF	TGTGCCAGCAGCCCGGGGACCCTTGAGAGCTATGGCTACACCTTC
-	TRBV6-2/TRBV6-3	-	TRBJ2-1	CASARDNEQFF	TGTGCCAGCGCCAGAGACAATGAGCAGTTCTTC
TRBD2	TRBV28	-	TRBJ2-7	CASSARGTSGYEQYF	TGTGCCAGCAGTGCGCGAGGGACTAGCGGTTACGAGCAGTACTTC
-	TRBV29-1	-	TRBJ2-1	CSVVGSSYNEQFF	TGCAGCGTTGTGGGGAGCTCCTACAATGAGCAGTTCTTC
TRBD1	TRBV2	once	TRBJ2-1	CASGDDRVTYNEQFF	TGTGCCAGCGGCGACGACAGGGTAACCTACAATGAGCAGTTCTTC
-	TRBV7-8	-	TRBJ2-7	CASSLEPQVGEVSYEQYF	TGTGCCAGCAGCTTAGAACCCCAGGTAGGAGAGGTCTCCTACGAGCAGTACTTC
-	TRBV5-1	-	TRBJ2-7	CASSLGFGSGYEQYF	TGCGCCAGCAGCTTGGGCTTTGGTAGCGGCTACGAGCAGTACTTC
-	TRBV12-3/TRBV12-4	-	TRBJ1-4	CASSFGQNSEKLFF	TGTGCCAGCAGTTTCGGTCAGAACTCAGAAAAACTGTTTTTT
TRBD1	TRBV25-1	few	TRBJ1-2	CACSVDRGRGYTF	TGTGCCTGCAGTGTAGACAGGGGTCGTGGCTACACCTTC
-	TRBV6-2/TRBV6-3	many	TRBJ2-5	CASSRRGFRETQYF	TGTGCCAGCAGCCGACGTGGTTTCCGGGAGACCCAGTACTTC
TRBD1	TRBV7-2	few	TRBJ2-4	CASSLEGQPLREQYF	TGTGCCAGCAGCTTAGAGGGACAGCCATTACGAGAGCAGTACTTC
-	TRBV15	-	TRBJ1-2	CATSTRRTYGYTF	TGTGCCACCAGCACCCGCAGGACCTATGGCTACACCTTC
TRBD1	TRBV20-1	many	TRBJ1-1	CSASGQDTEAFF	TGCAGTGCTAGTGGACAGGACACTGAAGCTTTCTTT